This T cell receptor (beta chain) emerged from a study of shared clonotypes between healthy human individuals (dated by TCRdb to the early 2020s). Notes on the research overall: A few men and a couple of women, aged 18 to 49 years, made up the cohort. For each donor, CD4 naive and CD4 memory were each given three plates, CD8 naive was given two plates, and CD8 memory was given one plate. The study deeply sequenced blood TCR repertoires of five healthy adults to estimate repertoire size and the extent of clonotype sharing between individuals. To increase sequencing depth and limit assay-specific biases, different laboratories used diverse techniques to prepare libraries and sequence TCR repertoires. Leukapheresis yielded between about 0.9 and 9 billion PBMCs per donor.

Details on this clone: This receptor's antigen is unknown. The sample holds no much larger clone one base away, and base qualities are not on file.

Summary of the overall study and its limitations: Naive subsets generally had larger estimated clonotype richness than memory subsets did. When four donors were compared, the shared fraction of clonotypes was about 5.5% for naive CD4, 3.5% for naive CD8, roughly 2.5% for memory CD4, and 0.4% for memory CD8. Rarefaction of sorted-subset datasets indicated incomplete sequencing despite the large sequencing depth. The genetic and exposure-history diversity represented was limited by the small number of donors. Compared with non-shared clonotypes, clonotypes shared by all four sorted-subset donors had higher generation probabilities. Sampling was restricted to blood, and TCR repertoires in tissue are likely to differ from TCR repertoires in blood. Pairwise subsampling led to the expectation that sequencing depth would affect the degree of clonotype sharing among donors.

Donors were healthy HIV-negative adults with no recently reported acute infections or vaccinations. All donors were Caucasian adults living in Nashville, Tennessee, USA. CD4+ T cells were enriched by magnetic negative selection, after which naive cells were positively selected on CD45RA and the negative fraction was taken as the memory subset. Blood was obtained by leukapheresis, after which PBMCs were separated by Ficoll-Histopaque density gradient centrifugation and cryopreserved in liquid nitrogen vapor phase. Purity and quantity of every magnetically sorted T cell population were checked by analytical flow cytometry. From each sorted fraction, genomic DNA was isolated and quantified by UV absorbance on a Nanodrop 2000c. Using the deep immunoSEQ assay, TCR CDR3 regions were amplified from genomic DNA by multiplex PCR. Genomic DNA extracted from each cell subset was distributed evenly over all wells of several immunoSEQ 96-well plates, and each plate served as one replicate. For sorted subsets, 200 to 250 ng of genomic DNA, equivalent to roughly 30,000 T cell genomes, went into each replicate PCR. The purified libraries were quantified using a Qubit 3.0 fluorometer, sized with a Bioanalyzer 2100, and then quantified again using the KAPA Library Quantification kit. A separate single-read 150-cycle Illumina NextSeq 550 flow cell was used to sequence each immunoSEQ 96-well plate. The authors' analysis ran thus. Because only junctional sequences without quality scores were contained in the immunoSEQ output, filtering matching that applied to full-length reads could not be performed. Sequences were annotated with PyIR, a Python wrapper for IgBLAST v1.9, using IMGT germline references to assign V/J genes and CDR3. Reads were filtered out if the reads had weak V/J assignments (E-value above 1e-6), no CDR3, stop codons, out-of-frame junctions, or ambiguous translated residues. V3J clonotypes were defined by identical inferred V gene, J gene, and CDR3 amino acid sequence. To compute the percentage overlap between repertoires, the number of shared unique clonotypes was divided by the size of the smaller repertoire. RTK rarefaction, the Chao1 estimator, and Recon v2.1 estimates of unobserved clonotypes were used to assess repertoire richness. OLGA was used to compute generation probabilities for all TCRbeta clonotypes that the gDNA method yielded from a handful of donors. TCRdb re-hosts the immuneACCESS table, in-frame sequences only. Its copies lack some clones; in the studies checked, an unresolved V gene accounts for under half of them, and the cause for the rest is not known. From that table come the V and J calls and clone size; the DNA was used to work out D and trimming. The table for this sample lists 950,000 to 1,200,000 clones; 60% to 80% of them were counted only once. The top ten hold 0.89% of the sample.

CDR1 SEHNR and CDR2 FQNEAQ are derived from the germline V gene (reference sequence). V and J lose 2 bases and 4 bases, and a span of 13 bases separates them. The CDR3 runs 15 amino acids, cysteine and phenylalanine included. The retained sequence is limited to the CDR3, 45 bases, with the frame set at the first base. The receptor chain draws on TRBV7-9 and TRBJ2-3, with TRBD1 tentatively as D gene (5 bases match). This TCR was recovered from a man younger than 30 in good health. Some clones in this sample may be carry-over from other donors' samples. The source material was memory CD4+ T cells from PBMCs. Explained via the paper, the cell subset or site label denotes: CD45RA-negative fraction. The nucleotides are TGTGCCAGCAGCTTACCCCAGGGTCACGCAGATACGCAGTATTTT. The translation is CASSLPQGHADTQYF.